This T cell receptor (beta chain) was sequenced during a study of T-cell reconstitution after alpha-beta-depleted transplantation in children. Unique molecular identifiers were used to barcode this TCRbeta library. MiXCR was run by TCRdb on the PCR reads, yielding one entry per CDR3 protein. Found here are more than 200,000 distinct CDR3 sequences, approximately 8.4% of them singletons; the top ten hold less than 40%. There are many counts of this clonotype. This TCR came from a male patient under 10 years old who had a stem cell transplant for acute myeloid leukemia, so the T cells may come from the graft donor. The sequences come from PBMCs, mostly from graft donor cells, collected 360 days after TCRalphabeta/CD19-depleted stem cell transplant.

This CDR3 is CASSLARNEQFF. The CDR3 bases are TGTGCCAGCAGCTTGGCTAGAAATGAGCAGTTCTTC. This chain joins TRBV7-2 and TRBJ2-1; D remains ambiguous. The CDR3 sequence is 12 residues long. Germline lookup yields CDR1 SGHTA and CDR2 FQGNSA. V was shortened by 3 bases and J by 7 bases, with 7 bases between the two germline ends.